This TCR beta chain was identified during a study of shared clonotypes between healthy human individuals (dated by TCRdb to 2019 to 2021). In the study overall: The cohort included a few men and two women between 18 and 49 years of age. Blood TCR repertoires of a handful of healthy adults were deeply sequenced to estimate repertoire size and the extent of clonotype sharing between individuals. For each donor, CD4 naive and CD4 memory were each given three plates, CD8 naive was given two plates, and CD8 memory was given one plate. Libraries were prepared and TCR repertoires were sequenced by different laboratories using diverse techniques, in order to increase sequencing depth and limit assay-specific biases. Each donor's leukapheresis produced roughly between roughly 0.85 and 10 billion PBMCs. Study-wide findings and limitations: Sampling was limited to blood, and TCR repertoires in tissue likely differ from TCR repertoires in blood. Compared with non-shared clonotypes, clonotypes shared by all four sorted-subset donors had higher generation probabilities. Across several donors, about 5.2% of naive CD4, approximately 3.6% of naive CD8, 2.3% of memory CD4, and about 0.44% of memory CD8 clonotypes were shared. The genetic and exposure-history diversity represented was limited by the small number of donors. Naive subsets generally had larger estimated clonotype richness than memory subsets did. Based on pairwise subsampling, the degree of clonotype sharing among donors was expected to be affected by sequencing depth. Incomplete sequencing was indicated by rarefaction of sorted-subset datasets, despite the large sequencing depth.

The donors were healthy, HIV-negative adults who had no recently reported acute infections or vaccinations. Every donor was a Caucasian adult living in Nashville, Tennessee, USA. Magnetic negative selection was used to enrich CD4+ T cells, after which naive cells were positively selected on CD45RA and the negative fraction became the memory subset. Blood was collected by leukapheresis, and PBMCs were isolated by Ficoll-Histopaque density gradient centrifugation and then cryopreserved in liquid nitrogen vapor phase. Analytical flow cytometry was used to check the purity and quantity of every magnetically sorted T cell population. Each sorted fraction had its genomic DNA isolated and then quantified by UV absorbance on a Nanodrop 2000c. Using the deep immunoSEQ assay, TCR CDR3 regions were amplified from genomic DNA by multiplex PCR. Genomic DNA extracted from each cell subset was distributed evenly over all wells of several immunoSEQ 96-well plates, and each plate served as one replicate. For sorted subsets, about 220 ng of genomic DNA, equivalent to tens of thousands of T cell genomes, went into each replicate PCR. Purified libraries were measured with a Qubit 3.0 fluorometer, size-checked on a Bioanalyzer 2100, and measured again with the KAPA Library Quantification kit. Every immunoSEQ 96-well plate was sequenced on a dedicated single-read 150-cycle Illumina NextSeq 550 flow cell. Per the original workflow: Because the immunoSEQ output included only junctional sequences and no quality scores, the filtering could not be the same as the filtering used for full-length reads. Sequences were annotated with PyIR, a Python wrapper for IgBLAST v1.9, using IMGT germline references to assign V/J genes and CDR3. Any read was removed if the V/J assignment was weak (E-value above 1e-6), the CDR3 was missing, or the read contained stop codons, out-of-frame junctions, or ambiguous translated residues. V3J clonotypes were defined as sequences sharing the same inferred V gene, J gene, and CDR3 amino acid sequence. The percentage overlap between two repertoires was calculated by dividing the number of shared unique clonotypes by the size of the smaller repertoire. Richness of each repertoire was evaluated using RTK rarefaction, the Chao1 estimator, and Recon v2.1 estimates of unobserved clonotypes. OLGA was used to compute generation probabilities for all TCRbeta clonotypes that the gDNA method yielded from a handful of donors. In its TCRdb copy, this immuneACCESS table keeps in-frame sequences only and misses some clones. Where compared with another copy, unresolved V genes explain less than half of these, and the others have no known cause. From that table come the V and J calls and clone size; the DNA was used to work out D and trimming. This sample is represented by about 1.5 million clones; approximately 98% of them were singletons. The top ten clones comprise approximately 0.44% of the sample.

On this clone: Its antigen has not been determined. No much larger clone is present one base from it, and per-base qualities are unavailable.

From V the trimming removes 3 bases and from J it removes 0 bases, while the gene matches leave 9 bases of the junction unaccounted for. In the germline V gene, CDR1 corresponds to SNHLY and CDR2 to FYNNEI. The CDR3 runs 19 amino acids, cysteine and phenylalanine included. Just the 57-base CDR3 DNA is kept, in frame starting at base 1. This chain is built from TRBV2 and TRBJ2-3, with 13 junctional bases fitting TRBD2. The sequence was collected from a man aged 25 to 40 in good health. The sample taken for sequencing was naive CD4+ T cells sorted from blood. The cell subset or site tag for this specimen amounts to: CD45RA+ positively selected. CDR3 reads: CASSESRTSGRASTDTQYF. The DNA sequence is TGTGCCAGCAGTGAGAGTAGGACTAGCGGGAGAGCTAGCACAGATACGCAGTATTTT. The reference TRBV2 and TRBJ2-3 proteins fill in what lies around the CDR3, so the full variable domain reads EPEVTQTPSHQVTQMGQEVILRCVPISNHLYFYWYRQILGQKVEFLVSFYNNEISEKSEIFDDQFSVERPDGSNFTLKIRSTKLEDSAMYFCASSESRTSGRASTDTQYFGPGTRLTVL.